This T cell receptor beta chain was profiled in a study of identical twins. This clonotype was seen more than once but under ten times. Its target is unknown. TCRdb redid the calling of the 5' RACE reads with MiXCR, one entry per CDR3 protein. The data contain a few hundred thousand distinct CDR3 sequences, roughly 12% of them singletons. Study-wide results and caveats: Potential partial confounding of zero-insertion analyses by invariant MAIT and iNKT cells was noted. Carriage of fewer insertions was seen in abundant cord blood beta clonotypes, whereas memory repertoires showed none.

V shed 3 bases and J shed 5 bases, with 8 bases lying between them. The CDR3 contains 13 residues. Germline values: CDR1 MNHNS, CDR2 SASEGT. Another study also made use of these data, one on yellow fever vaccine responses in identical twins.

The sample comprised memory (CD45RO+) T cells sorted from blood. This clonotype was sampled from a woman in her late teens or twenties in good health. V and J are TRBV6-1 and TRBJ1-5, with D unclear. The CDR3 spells CASSDPGYQPQHF. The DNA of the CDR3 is TGTGCCAGCAGTGATCCGGGGTATCAGCCCCAGCATTTT.